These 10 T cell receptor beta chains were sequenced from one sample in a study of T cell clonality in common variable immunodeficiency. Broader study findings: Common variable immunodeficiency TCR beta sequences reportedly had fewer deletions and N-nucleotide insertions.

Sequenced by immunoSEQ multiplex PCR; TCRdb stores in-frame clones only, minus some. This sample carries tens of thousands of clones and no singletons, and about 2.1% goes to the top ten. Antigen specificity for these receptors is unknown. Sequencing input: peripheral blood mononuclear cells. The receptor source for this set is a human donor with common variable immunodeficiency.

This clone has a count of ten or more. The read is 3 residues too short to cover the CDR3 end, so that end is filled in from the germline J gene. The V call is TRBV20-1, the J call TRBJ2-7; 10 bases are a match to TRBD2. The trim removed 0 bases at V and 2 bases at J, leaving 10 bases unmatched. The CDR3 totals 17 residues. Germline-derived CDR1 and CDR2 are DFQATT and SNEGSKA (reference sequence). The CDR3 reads CSARELAGPNGAYEQYF. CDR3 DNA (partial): TGCAGTGCTAGAGAACTAGCGGGGCCTAACGGGGCCTACGAG.

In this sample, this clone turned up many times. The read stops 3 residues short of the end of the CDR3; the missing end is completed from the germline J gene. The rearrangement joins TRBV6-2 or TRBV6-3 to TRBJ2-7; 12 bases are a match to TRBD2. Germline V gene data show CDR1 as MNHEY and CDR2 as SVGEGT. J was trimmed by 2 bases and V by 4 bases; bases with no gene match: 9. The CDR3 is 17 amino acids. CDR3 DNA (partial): TGTGCCAGCAGTTCCTACGGACTAGCGGGGTCCACCTACGAG. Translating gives CASSSYGLAGSTYE. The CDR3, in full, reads CASSSYGLAGSTYEQYF.

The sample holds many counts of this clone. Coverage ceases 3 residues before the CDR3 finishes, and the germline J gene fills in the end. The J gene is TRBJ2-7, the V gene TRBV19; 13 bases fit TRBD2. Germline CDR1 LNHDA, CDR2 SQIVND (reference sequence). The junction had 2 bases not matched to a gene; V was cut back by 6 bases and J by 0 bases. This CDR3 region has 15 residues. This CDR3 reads CASRTSGGLSYEQYF. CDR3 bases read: TGTGCCAGTAGGACTAGCGGGGGGCTCTCCTACGAG.

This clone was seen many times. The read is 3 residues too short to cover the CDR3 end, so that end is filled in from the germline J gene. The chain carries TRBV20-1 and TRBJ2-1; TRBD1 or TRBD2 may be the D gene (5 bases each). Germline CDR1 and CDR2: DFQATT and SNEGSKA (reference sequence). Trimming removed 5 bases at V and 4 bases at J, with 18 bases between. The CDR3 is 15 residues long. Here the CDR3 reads CSAESEGSLYNEQFF. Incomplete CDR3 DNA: TGCAGTGCTGAGTCCGAGGGGAGCCTATACAATGAG.

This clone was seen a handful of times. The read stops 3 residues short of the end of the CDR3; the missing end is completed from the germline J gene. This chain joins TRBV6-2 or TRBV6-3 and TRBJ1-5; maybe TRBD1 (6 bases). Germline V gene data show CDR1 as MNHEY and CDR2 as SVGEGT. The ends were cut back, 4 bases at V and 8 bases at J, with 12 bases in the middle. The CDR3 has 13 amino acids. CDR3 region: CASSWGLEEPQHF. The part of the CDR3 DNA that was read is TGTGCCAGCAGTTGGGGGCTCGAGGAGCCC.

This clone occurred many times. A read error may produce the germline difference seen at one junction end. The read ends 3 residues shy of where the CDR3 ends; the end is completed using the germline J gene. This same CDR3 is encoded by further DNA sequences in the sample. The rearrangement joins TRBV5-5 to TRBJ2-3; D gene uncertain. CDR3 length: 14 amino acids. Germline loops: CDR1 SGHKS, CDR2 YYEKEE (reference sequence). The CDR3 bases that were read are TGTGCTAGCAGCTTGAGCACTATCACAGATACG. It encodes CASSLSTITDT. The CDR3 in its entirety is CASSLSTITDTQYF. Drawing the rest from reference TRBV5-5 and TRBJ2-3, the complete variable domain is DAGVTQSPTHLIKTRGQQVTLRCSPISGHKSVSWYQQVLGQGPQFIFQYYEKEERGRGNFPDRFSARQFPNYSSELNVNALLLGDSALYLCASSLSTITDTQYFGPGTRLTVL.

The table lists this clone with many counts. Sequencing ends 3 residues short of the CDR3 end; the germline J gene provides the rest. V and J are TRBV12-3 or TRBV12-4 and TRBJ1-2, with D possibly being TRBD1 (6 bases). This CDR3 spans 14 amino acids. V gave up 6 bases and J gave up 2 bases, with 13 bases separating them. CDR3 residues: CASSPTGPNYGYTF. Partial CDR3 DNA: TGTGCCAGCAGCCCCACAGGGCCCAACTATGGC.

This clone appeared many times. The sequenced part of the CDR3 DNA is TGCGCCAGCAGCCGGGGGGCTGACACCGGGGAG. Translated, it gives CASSRGADTGE. The entire CDR3 sequence reads CASSRGADTGELFF. The V and J genes are TRBV5-1 and TRBJ2-2, with D perhaps matching TRBD2 (7 bases). Read sequence stops 3 residues before the CDR3 end, and the germline J gene provides the missing end. CDR1 is SGHRS and CDR2 is YFSETQ in the germline V gene. Trimming took off 4 bases at V and 3 bases at J, with 10 bases between the two ends. This CDR3 spans 14 amino acids.

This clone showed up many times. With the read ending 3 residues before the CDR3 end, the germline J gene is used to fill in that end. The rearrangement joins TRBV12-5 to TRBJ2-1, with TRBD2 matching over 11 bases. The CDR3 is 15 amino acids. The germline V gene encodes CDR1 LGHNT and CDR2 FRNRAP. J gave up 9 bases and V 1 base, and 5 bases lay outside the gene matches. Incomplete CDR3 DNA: TGTGCTAGTGGTTTGGGACTAGCGGGGTTCGGTGAG. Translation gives CASGLGLAGFGE. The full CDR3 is CASGLGLAGFGEQFF.

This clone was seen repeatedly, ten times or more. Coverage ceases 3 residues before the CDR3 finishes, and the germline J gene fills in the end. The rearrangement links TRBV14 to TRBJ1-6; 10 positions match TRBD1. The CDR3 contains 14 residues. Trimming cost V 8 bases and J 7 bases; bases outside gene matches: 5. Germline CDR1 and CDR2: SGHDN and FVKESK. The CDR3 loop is CASRGQGDNSPLHF. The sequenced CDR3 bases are TGTGCCAGCCGCGGACAGGGGGACAATTCACCC. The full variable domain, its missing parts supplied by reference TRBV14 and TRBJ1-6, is EAGVTQFPSHSVIEKGQTVTLRCDPISGHDNLYWYRRVMGKEIKFLLHFVKESKQDESGMPNNRFLAERTGGTYSTLKVQPAELEDSGVYFCASRGQGDNSPLHFGNGTRLTVT.